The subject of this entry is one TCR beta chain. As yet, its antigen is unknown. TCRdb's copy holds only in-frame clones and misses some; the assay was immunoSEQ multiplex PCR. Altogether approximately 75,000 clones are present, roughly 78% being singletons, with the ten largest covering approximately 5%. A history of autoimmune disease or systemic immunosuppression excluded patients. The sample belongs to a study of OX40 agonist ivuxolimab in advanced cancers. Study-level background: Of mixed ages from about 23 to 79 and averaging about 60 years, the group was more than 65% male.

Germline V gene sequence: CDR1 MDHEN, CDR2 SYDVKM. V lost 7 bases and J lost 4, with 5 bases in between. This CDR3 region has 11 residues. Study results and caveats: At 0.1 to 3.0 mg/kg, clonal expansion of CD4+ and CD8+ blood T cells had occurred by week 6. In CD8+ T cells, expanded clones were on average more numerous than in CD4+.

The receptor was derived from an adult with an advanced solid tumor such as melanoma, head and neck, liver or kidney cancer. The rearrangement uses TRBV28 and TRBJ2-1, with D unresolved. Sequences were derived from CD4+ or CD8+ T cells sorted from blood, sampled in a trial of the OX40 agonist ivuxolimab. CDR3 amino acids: CASTRYNEQFF. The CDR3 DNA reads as TGTGCCAGCACGAGGTACAATGAGCAGTTCTTC.